This TCR beta chain derives from a study of T cell repertoires in cytomegalovirus infection. Study summary: Signatures in public TCR beta sequences pointed to both CMV infection and matching HLA type. Overall study results and limits: Individuals carrying CMV plus the relevant HLA were identified by cumulative frequency of public TCR beta families. HLA-C-restricted CMV-specific TCR beta clonotypes prevailed in the ex vivo response.

Worth noting for this clonotype: Its antigen is not identified.

This CDR3 has 15 residues. Trimming pared 6 bases from V and 0 bases from J, leaving 17 bases between. Germline V gene data show CDR1 as DFQATT and CDR2 as SNEGSKA (reference sequence). TCRdb re-analysed the reads in MiXCR, keeping a single row per CDR3 protein. Among 700,000 to 950,000 distinct CDR3 sequences, about 31% were seen once, and the ten largest hold 9.5% to 15%. This receptor was obtained from a human donor in good health (CMV status not recorded). Some clones in this sample may be carry-over from other donors' samples. The chain links TRBV20-1 to TRBJ2-5; maybe TRBD2 (6 bases). Sequenced here: cultured CD8+ T cells from PBMCs, sampled from culture after CMV antigen stimulation. CDR3 sequence reads: CSAPLWGVNQETQYF. Written as DNA, the CDR3 is TGCAGTGCACCGCTTTGGGGGGTAAACCAAGAGACCCAGTACTTC.